A single sample gave rise to the 32 T cell receptor beta chains below, sequenced in a study of T cell responses to AZD1222 COVID-19 vaccine. Generated by immunoSEQ multiplex PCR, the TCRdb table keeps only in-frame clones and is missing some. The sample holds roughly 97,000 clones, about 93% seen once. The sample in question was peripheral blood, obtained on day 0 of AZD1222 vaccination. The receptors originated from an adult in good health.

This chain links TRBV5-1 with TRBJ1-6; 7 positions agree with TRBD1. The junction had 13 bases not matched to a gene; V was cut back by 4 bases and J by 0 bases. Germline CDR1 reads SGHRS; CDR2 reads YFSETQ. This CDR3 is built from 19 residues. CDR3 DNA: TGCGCCAGCAGCCCGAAATTTATGGACAGGAGCTCCTATAATTCACCCCTCCACTTT. This gives the protein CASSPKFMDRSSYNSPLHF.

This chain connects TRBV4-2 to TRBJ2-3, with TRBD2 matching over 7 bases. Germline CDR1 is LGHNA and CDR2 is YNFKEQ. The J segment lost 0 bases and the V segment lost 3 bases, leaving 12 bases of the junction unmatched. The CDR3 is 18 amino acids. The CDR3 bases are TGTGCCAGCAGCCAGGACGATCTAGCGGCCTCTAGCACAGATACGCAGTATTTT. It encodes CASSQDDLAASSTDTQYF.

J is TRBJ2-7 and V is TRBV12-3 or TRBV12-4; no clear D. The CDR3 spans 13 residues. V dropped 1 base and J dropped 7 bases, with 11 bases sitting between them. CDR3 in DNA: TGTGCCAGCAGTTTAGTTCTGGGTCGGGAGCAGTACTTC. As protein: CASSLVLGREQYF.

The chain is built from TRBV29-1 and TRBJ2-1; 15 bases are a match to TRBD2. The ends lost 7 bases at V and 15 bases at J; junction bases unmatched: 4. Germline V gene data show CDR1 as SQVTM and CDR2 as ANQGSEA. The CDR3 is 11 amino acids. This CDR3 is CSAGTSGRRFF. CDR3 coding DNA: TGCAGCGCAGGGACTAGCGGGAGGCGGTTCTTC.

The chain's CDR3 is CASDLGTSTDTQYF. The DNA of the CDR3 is TGTGCCTCAGATCTAGGGACTAGCACAGATACGCAGTATTTT. This rearrangement joins TRBV10-3 to TRBJ2-3; D is perhaps TRBD2 (6 bases). The CDR3 is 14 amino acids. Germline loops: CDR1 ENHRY, CDR2 SYGVKD. The V end lost 11 bases, the J end lost 0 bases, and 15 bases lay between the germline ends.

This chain links TRBV29-1 with TRBJ1-2; unclear D gene. Germline CDR1 SQVTM, CDR2 ANQGSEA. This CDR3 comprises 12 residues. V dropped 4 bases and J dropped 8 bases, with 14 bases sitting between them. The CDR3 bases are TGCAGCGTTGGGCTGGGGTCGGAGGGCTACACCTTC. It translates to CSVGLGSEGYTF.

V gene TRBV27 combines with J gene TRBJ1-5; unclear D gene. The CDR3 runs to 15 residues. Germline values: CDR1 MNHEY, CDR2 SMNVEV (reference sequence). Trimming removed 0 bases from V and 0 bases from J, with 6 bases in between. CDR3 nucleotide sequence: TGTGCCAGCAGTTTATCTCGGAATAGCAATCAGCCCCAGCATTTT. As protein: CASSLSRNSNQPQHF.

The chain combines TRBV10-3 with TRBJ2-1, with 9 bases lining up with TRBD2. CDR3 length: 14 amino acids. The germline CDR1 and CDR2 sequences are ENHRY and SYGVKD. J gave up 9 bases and V 6 bases, and 9 bases lay outside the gene matches. The CDR3 DNA follows: TGTGCCATCAGGATAGCGGGAGAGTCGCCTGAGCAGTTCTTC. Its translation: CAIRIAGESPEQFF.

The chain links TRBV14 to TRBJ2-1, with TRBD2 identical over 7 bases. Trimming took 5 bases from V and 8 from J; bases not matched to a gene: 6. Germline V gene sequence: CDR1 SGHDN, CDR2 FVKESK. The length of the CDR3 is 13 residues. CDR3 nucleotides: TGTGCCAGCAGCTGGGAGGGTCGGGATGAGCAGTTCTTC. Translated, it gives CASSWEGRDEQFF.

The CDR3 nucleotides read TGTGCCAGCAGCTTAATAGCTAGCAGTGAGCAGTTCTTC. This translates into CASSLIASSEQFF. This chain links TRBV7-3 with TRBJ2-1, with D possibly matching TRBD2 (5 bases). Per the germline V gene, CDR1 is SGHTA and CDR2 is FQGTGA. V was cut by 1 base and J by 9 bases, with 10 bases left in between. The CDR3 has 13 residues. Full variable domain (rest looked up from reference TRBV7-3 and TRBJ2-1): GAGVSQTPSNKVTEKGKYVELRCDPISGHTALYWYRQSLGQGPEFLIYFQGTGAADDSGLPNDRFFAVRPEGSVSTLKIQRTERGDSAVYLCASSLIASSEQFFGPGTRLTVL.

The V and J genes are TRBV19 and TRBJ1-2, with 7 bases aligning to TRBD1. This CDR3 region has 14 residues. Trimming took 3 bases from V and 4 from J; bases not matched to a gene: 5. Germline values: CDR1 LNHDA, CDR2 SQIVND (reference sequence). The CDR3 DNA follows: TGTGCCAGTAGTATCACAGGGGACAGCTATGGCTACACCTTC. Protein sequence: CASSITGDSYGYTF.

V gene TRBV11-3 combines with J gene TRBJ2-1; D gene uncertain. Germline V gives CDR1 SGHNT, CDR2 YENEEA. The CDR3 loop spans 18 amino acids. Trimming cost V 5 bases and J 1 base, with 21 bases left between them. The CDR3 reads CASSGRSVPKSSYNEQFF. The CDR3 DNA is TGTGCCAGCAGCGGTAGGAGCGTCCCGAAGAGTTCCTACAATGAGCAGTTCTTC.

V usage is TRBV15 and J usage is TRBJ2-3; TRBD2 might be the D (6 bases). Between the trimmed V and J ends, which lost 2 bases and 4 bases, there was a span of 19 bases. CDR1 is LNHNV and CDR2 is YYDKDF in the germline V gene (reference sequence). The CDR3 consists of 17 residues. This chain's CDR3 is CATSRTRLVTDADTQYF. CDR3 sequence (DNA): TGTGCCACCAGCAGAACCAGACTAGTAACCGACGCAGATACGCAGTATTTT.

The chain combines TRBV5-1 with TRBJ2-1; 12 positions agree with TRBD2. Germline-derived CDR1 and CDR2 are SGHRS and YFSETQ. The CDR3 sequence is 16 residues long. Germline trimming cut 8 bases from V and 4 bases from J; bases unmatched to any gene: 10. CDR3 DNA: TGCGCCAGTGCAGTGCTAGCGGGAGGGGATTACAATGAGCAGTTCTTC. This codes for CASAVLAGGDYNEQFF. The variable domain in full, with the rest retrieved from reference TRBV5-1 and TRBJ2-1, is KAGVTQTPRYLIKTRGQQVTLSCSPISGHRSVSWYQQTPGQGLQFLFEYFSETQRNKGNFPGRFSGRQFSNSRSEMNVSTLELGDSALYLCASAVLAGGDYNEQFFGPGTRLTVL.

V gene TRBV12-3 or TRBV12-4 combines with J gene TRBJ2-3; D remains ambiguous. V shed 2 bases and J shed 3 bases, with 6 bases lying between them. The CDR3 length is 13 residues. CDR3 in amino acids: CASSLQETDTQYF. The CDR3 coding sequence is TGTGCCAGCAGTTTACAAGAGACAGATACGCAGTATTTT.

The gene calls are TRBV5-1 and TRBJ2-1; maybe TRBD2 (6 bases). The CDR3 length is 15 residues. V lost 4 bases to trimming and J lost 6 bases, with 17 bases between them. CDR1 and CDR2 from the germline V gene are SGHRS and YFSETQ. The CDR3, as DNA: TGCGCCAGCAGCCCGCGGGGCGCCGAAACCAATGAGCAGTTCTTC. It codes for CASSPRGAETNEQFF. Combining the CDR3 with reference TRBV5-1 and TRBJ2-1 gives the whole variable domain KAGVTQTPRYLIKTRGQQVTLSCSPISGHRSVSWYQQTPGQGLQFLFEYFSETQRNKGNFPGRFSGRQFSNSRSEMNVSTLELGDSALYLCASSPRGAETNEQFFGPGTRLTVL.

The chain uses TRBV2 and TRBJ2-7; 8 bases are shared with TRBD2. V lost 0 bases and J lost 6; bases outside the gene matches: 1. Germline lookup yields CDR1 SNHLY and CDR2 FYNNEI. The length of the CDR3 is 13 residues. The CDR3, as DNA: TGTGCCAGCAGTGAAGCGCGGGGGGTCGAGCAGTACTTC. Its translation: CASSEARGVEQYF.

The rearrangement joins TRBV28 to TRBJ1-1; TRBD1 matches at 8 bases. CDR1 MDHEN and CDR2 SYDVKM come from the germline V gene. There are 21 residues in the CDR3. V lost 0 bases to trimming and J lost 0 bases; unmatched junction nucleotides: 18. The DNA for the CDR3 is TGTGCCAGCAGTTTATGGAGACAGGGGATCCCGGTGGACCTTATGAACACTGAAGCTTTCTTT. As protein: CASSLWRQGIPVDLMNTEAFF.

The chain links TRBV10-1 to TRBJ1-1; perhaps TRBD1 as D (5 bases). In germline, CDR1 is WNHNN, CDR2 SYGVQD (reference sequence). V lost 6 bases to trimming and J lost 8 bases, with 16 bases between them. CDR3 length: 13 amino acids. The CDR3 nucleotides read TGCGCCAGCAGCGAGAACCGGGACGGCGAAGCTTTCTTT. This codes for CASSENRDGEAFF.

The rearrangement uses TRBV4-1 and TRBJ1-5; perhaps TRBD1 as D (6 bases). CDR3 length equals 18 residues. Trimming removed 4 bases at V and 3 bases at J, with 22 bases between. Germline V lookup: CDR1 MGHRA, CDR2 YSYEKL. For the CDR3, the DNA is TGCGCCAGCAGCCGAGGAACAGGGCACCTCCCCAACAATCAGCCCCAGCATTTT. Protein product: CASSRGTGHLPNNQPQHF.

The chain has TRBV19 and TRBJ1-5; D is possibly TRBD1 (5 bases). V was trimmed by 1 base and J by 3 bases, leaving 7 bases between them. Germline-derived CDR1 and CDR2 are LNHDA and SQIVND (reference sequence). There are 14 residues in the CDR3. In DNA form, the CDR3 reads TGTGCCAGTAGTATAGTCAGGGACAATCAGCCCCAGCATTTT. Translating it yields CASSIVRDNQPQHF.

The chain couples TRBV28 to TRBJ2-5; D remains unclear. This CDR3 is built from 11 residues. Deletions cut 5 bases from V and 3 bases from J, with 4 bases between. Germline V gene lookup returns CDR1 MDHEN and CDR2 SYDVKM. In nucleotides, the CDR3 is TGTGCCAGCAGTAATAAAGAGACCCAGTACTTC. Protein: CASSNKETQYF.

The chain carries TRBV28 and TRBJ1-3; D ambiguous. Trimming cost V 7 bases and J 4 bases, with 8 bases left between them. Germline loops: CDR1 MDHEN, CDR2 SYDVKM. The CDR3 loop spans 12 amino acids. CDR3 protein: CASITRGNTIYF. The CDR3 DNA sequence: TGTGCCAGCATTACCAGGGGAAACACCATATATTTT.

The chain recombines TRBV12-3 or TRBV12-4 with TRBJ2-3, with D uncertain. Trimming stripped 6 bases from V and 4 bases from J, with 8 bases between. This CDR3 contains 12 residues. The CDR3 region is CASSLFADTQYF. In DNA, the CDR3 is TGTGCCAGCAGCCTCTTCGCAGATACGCAGTATTTT.

V gene TRBV10-1 combines with J gene TRBJ2-5; D is possibly TRBD1 or TRBD2 (5 bases each). The CDR3 is 14 amino acids. The germline gives CDR1 WNHNN, CDR2 SYGVQD (reference sequence). Between the trimmed V and J ends, which lost 0 bases and 1 base, there was a span of 6 bases. The CDR3 here is CASSESGGQETQYF. The CDR3 DNA sequence: TGCGCCAGCAGTGAGTCTGGGGGCCAAGAGACCCAGTACTTC.

This chain links TRBV7-9 with TRBJ1-4; 7 nucleotides align to TRBD1. CDR3 size: 15 residues. J lost 4 bases, V lost 5 bases, and 7 bases had no gene match. Germline loops: CDR1 SEHNR, CDR2 FQNEAQ (reference sequence). The CDR3 loop reads CASSGRGDLNEKLFF. The DNA of the CDR3 is TGTGCCAGCAGCGGCAGGGGGGACCTTAATGAAAAACTGTTTTTT.

J is TRBJ1-5 and V is TRBV19; 7 bases map to TRBD1. The CDR3 extends over 15 amino acids. V gave up 2 bases and J gave up 3 bases; unmatched junction bases: 4. In germline, CDR1 is LNHDA, CDR2 SQIVND (reference sequence). CDR3 DNA sequence: TGTGCCAGTAGTATATGGGACAGTTACAATCAGCCCCAGCATTTT. This gives the protein CASSIWDSYNQPQHF.

CDR3 nucleotide sequence: TGTGCCAGCAGCCTCCCGAGGGATACGCAGTATTTT. It is translated as CASSLPRDTQYF. The chain joins TRBV28 to TRBJ2-3; unclear D gene. The CDR3 is made up of 12 amino acids. Germline assignment: CDR1 MDHEN and CDR2 SYDVKM. Trimming removed 6 bases at V and 6 bases at J, with 10 bases between.

The chain employs TRBV4-2 and TRBJ2-2, with 7 bases identical to TRBD2. Germline V gene sequence: CDR1 LGHNA, CDR2 YNFKEQ. Unmatched junction bases numbered 5, after V lost 4 bases and J lost 6 bases. The CDR3 length is 14 residues. This CDR3 reads CASSRDYGAGELFF. In nucleotides, the CDR3 is TGTGCCAGCAGCCGGGACTATGGCGCCGGGGAGCTGTTTTTT.

The chain carries TRBV6-5 and TRBJ2-7; 9 nucleotides line up with TRBD1. The CDR3 is made up of 12 amino acids. Per germline, CDR1 MNHEY and CDR2 SVGAGI. The V and J ends lost 6 bases and 6 bases, in that order; junction bases with no gene match: 3. CDR3 residues: CASREGQGEQYF. For the CDR3, the DNA is TGTGCCAGCAGGGAGGGACAGGGCGAGCAGTACTTC.

The chain uses TRBV29-1 and TRBJ1-4; a weak D match, TRBD1 (5 bases). The germline CDR1 and CDR2 sequences are SQVTM and ANQGSEA. V gave up 6 bases and J gave up 8 bases, with 16 bases separating them. The CDR3 has 13 residues. CDR3 protein: CSVPGLPGEKLFF. The CDR3 nucleotides are TGCAGCGTCCCGGGACTCCCAGGCGAAAAACTGTTTTTT.

This chain connects TRBV7-3 to TRBJ2-1; no clear D gene. The CDR3 runs to 13 residues. The germline CDR1 and CDR2 sequences are SGHTA and FQGTGA. Trimming took off 1 base at V and 8 bases at J, with 9 bases between the two ends. The CDR3 nucleotides read TGTGCCAGCAGCTTAAACTTCGTGGATGAGCAGTTCTTC. It translates to CASSLNFVDEQFF.